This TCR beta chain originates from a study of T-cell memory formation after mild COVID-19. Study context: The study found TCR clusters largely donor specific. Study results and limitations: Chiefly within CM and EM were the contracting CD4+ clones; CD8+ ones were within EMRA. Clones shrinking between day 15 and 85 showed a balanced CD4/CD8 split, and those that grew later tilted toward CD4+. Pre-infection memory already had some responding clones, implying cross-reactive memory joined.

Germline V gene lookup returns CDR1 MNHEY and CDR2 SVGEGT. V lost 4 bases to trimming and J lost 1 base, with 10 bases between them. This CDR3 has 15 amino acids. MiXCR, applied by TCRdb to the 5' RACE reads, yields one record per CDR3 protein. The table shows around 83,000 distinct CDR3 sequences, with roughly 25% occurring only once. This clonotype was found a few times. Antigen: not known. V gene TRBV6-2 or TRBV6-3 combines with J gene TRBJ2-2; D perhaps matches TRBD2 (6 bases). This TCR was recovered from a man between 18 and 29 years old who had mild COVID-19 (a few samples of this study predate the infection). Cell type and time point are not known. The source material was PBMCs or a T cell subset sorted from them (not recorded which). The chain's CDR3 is CASSWLRENTGELFF. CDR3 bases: TGTGCCAGCAGTTGGTTGCGGGAGAACACCGGGGAGCTGTTTTTT.